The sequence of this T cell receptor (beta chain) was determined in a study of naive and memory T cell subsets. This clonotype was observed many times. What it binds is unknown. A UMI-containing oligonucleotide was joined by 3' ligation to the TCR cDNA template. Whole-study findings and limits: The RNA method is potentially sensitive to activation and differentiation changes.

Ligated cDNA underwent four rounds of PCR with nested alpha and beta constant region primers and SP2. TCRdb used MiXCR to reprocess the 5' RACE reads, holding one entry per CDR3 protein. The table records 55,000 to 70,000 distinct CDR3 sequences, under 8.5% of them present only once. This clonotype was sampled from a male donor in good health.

For the CDR3, the DNA is TGCGCCAGCAGCTTGGAATGGGGATTACAGCCCCAGCATTTT. Amino acids: CASSLEWGLQPQHF. The V and J genes are TRBV5-1 and TRBJ1-5; D gene uncertain. V lost 0 bases and J lost 7, with 11 bases in between. Germline CDR1 reads SGHRS; CDR2 reads YFSETQ. The CDR3 runs 14 residues.